Each of the 26 T cell receptor beta chains below was sequenced from the same sample in a study of cytomegalovirus exposure and HLA in healthy donors. It was with 60 Vbeta and 13 Jbeta primers that the PCR ran. Sequencing used immunoSEQ multiplex PCR; TCRdb keeps in-frame clones, though not all of them. The repertoire holds over 120,000 clones, with less than 10% as singletons. The sample consisted of PBMCs. The receptors come from a man aged 50-59 years in good health and CMV-seronegative.

This sequence joins TRBV5-4 and TRBJ2-2; D uncertain. Germline V lookup: CDR1 SGHNT, CDR2 YYREEE (reference sequence). V lost 2 bases to trimming and J lost 1 base, with 3 bases between them. This CDR3 is built from 13 residues. CDR3: CASSFGNTGELFF. CDR3 DNA sequence: TGTGCCAGCAGCTTCGGGAACACCGGGGAGCTGTTTTTT.

This clone was recorded a few times. The rearrangement links TRBV14 to TRBJ1-4; 10 bases agree with TRBD1. Germline-derived CDR1 and CDR2 are SGHDN and FVKESK. The junction had 4 bases not matched to a gene; V was cut back by 1 base and J by 8 bases. This CDR3 region has 15 residues. DNA of the CDR3: TGTGCCAGCAGCCAAGCTGGGACAGGGGAGGAAAAACTGTTTTTT. Its translation is CASSQAGTGEEKLFF.

CDR3 sequence: CASSFAGGDRGGAFF. The CDR3 DNA reads as TGTGCCAGCAGCTTCGCCGGGGGGGACAGGGGTGGAGCTTTCTTT. The chain recombines TRBV11-2 with TRBJ1-1; 10 positions match TRBD1. CDR1 and CDR2 (germline): SGHAT, FQNNGV. V was pared by 3 bases and J by 10 bases, with 11 bases of the junction left unmatched. CDR3 size: 15 residues.

This clone came up many times. Here the CDR3 reads CASSYRREKLFF. CDR3 sequence (DNA): TGTGCCAGCAGTTACAGGCGGGAAAAACTGTTTTTT. The chain uses TRBV6-6 and TRBJ1-4; D not resolved. Germline CDR1 MNHNY, CDR2 SVGAGI (reference sequence). The length of the CDR3 is 12 residues. The V and J ends lost 2 bases and 8 bases respectively, with 6 bases between them.

This clone was found a few times. CDR3 DNA sequence: TGCAGCGCCGGACTAGCGGGGGACAACACCGGGGAGCTGTTTTTT. Protein sequence: CSAGLAGDNTGELFF. This chain joins TRBV29-1 and TRBJ2-2; 13 bases fit TRBD2. Germline V lookup: CDR1 SQVTM, CDR2 ANQGSEA. The junction had 4 bases not matched to a gene; V was cut back by 7 bases and J by 2 bases. The length of the CDR3 is 15 residues.

V is TRBV19 and J is TRBJ2-2, with 10 bases fitting TRBD2. The CDR3 spans 17 residues. CDR1 LNHDA and CDR2 SQIVND come from the germline V gene (reference sequence). V lost 1 base, J lost 3 bases, and 5 bases stayed unmatched. In DNA, the CDR3 is TGTGCCAGTAGTATAGGAGTTAGCGGGGGGCACACCGGGGAGCTGTTTTTT. It specifies CASSIGVSGGHTGELFF.

This sequence joins TRBV27 and TRBJ1-4, with 7 bases that match TRBD1. CDR1 is MNHEY, CDR2 SMNVEV, per germline (reference sequence). V lost 5 bases and J lost 4; bases outside the gene matches: 4. This CDR3 comprises 14 residues. CDR3 region: CASSEGQINEKLFF. The CDR3 DNA reads TGTGCCAGCAGTGAGGGACAGATTAATGAAAAACTGTTTTTT. Using reference TRBV27 and TRBJ1-4 for the parts outside the CDR3, the full variable domain is EAQVTQNPRYLITVTGKKLTVTCSQNMNHEYMSWYRQDPGLGLRQIYYSMNVEVTDKGDVPEGYKVSRKEKRNFPLILESPSPNQTSLYFCASSEGQINEKLFFGSGTQLSVL.

This clone was seen a few times. The J gene is TRBJ1-5, the V gene TRBV9, with D tentatively TRBD1 (6 bases). V lost 3 bases, J lost 9 bases, and 19 bases lay in between. This CDR3 contains 15 residues. The germline gives CDR1 SGDLS, CDR2 YYNGEE. For the CDR3, the DNA is TGTGCCAGCAGCGCCGGGACACAGGAGGAATCGCCCCAGCATTTT. It yields the protein CASSAGTQEESPQHF.

The chain has TRBV21-1 and TRBJ1-1. TRBV21-1 is a listed pseudogene. This CDR3 has 14 residues. DNA of the CDR3: TGTGCCAGCAGACGAGAAAGCCTGAACACTGAAGCTTTCTTT. Translated, it gives CASRRESLNTEAFF.

This clone occurred a few times. The V and J genes are TRBV5-1 and TRBJ1-1; unclear D gene. Looked up from germline, CDR1 is SGHRS and CDR2 is YFSETQ. The CDR3 extends over 14 amino acids. Trimming removed 0 bases at V and 1 base at J, with 7 bases between. The CDR3 sequence: CASSLVGTNTEAFF. CDR3 DNA sequence: TGCGCCAGCAGCTTGGTTGGCACGAACACTGAAGCTTTCTTT.

The rearrangement joins TRBV7-9 to TRBJ2-3, with D unresolved. Germline V gene lookup returns CDR1 SEHNR and CDR2 FQNEAQ (reference sequence). The CDR3 totals 14 residues. Trimming left V 1 base short and J 2 bases short, with 7 bases between. CDR3 in DNA: TGTGCCAGCAGCTTAGTGGCCGTCACAGATACGCAGTATTTT. Its protein product is CASSLVAVTDTQYF.

The rearrangement uses TRBV29-1 and TRBJ2-2; TRBD1 aligns across 7 bases. Trimming took 6 bases from V and 1 from J; bases not matched to a gene: 5. The CDR3 is made up of 14 amino acids. Per germline, CDR1 SQVTM and CDR2 ANQGSEA. CDR3 in amino acids: CSVPQGVNTGELFF. CDR3 nucleotide sequence: TGCAGCGTCCCGCAGGGGGTGAACACCGGGGAGCTGTTTTTT.

The sample holds a few counts of this clone. The rearrangement uses TRBV28 and TRBJ2-7; a possible D gene is TRBD1 (6 bases). Deletions cut 6 bases from V and 2 bases from J, with 20 bases between. Germline lookup yields CDR1 MDHEN and CDR2 SYDVKM. CDR3 length equals 16 residues. CDR3 protein: CASRSGKQGIPYEQYF. CDR3 nucleotides: TGTGCCAGCAGGTCTGGCAAACAGGGAATCCCCTACGAGCAGTACTTC. The full variable domain, with the rest looked up from reference TRBV28 and TRBJ2-7, is DVKVTQSSRYLVKRTGEKVFLECVQDMDHENMFWYRQDPGLGLRLIYFSYDVKMKEKGDIPEGYSVSREKKERFSLILESASTNQTSMYLCASRSGKQGIPYEQYFGPGTRLTVT.

The chain couples TRBV12-5 to TRBJ2-1, with D hard to call. CDR3 length equals 19 residues. Germline assignment: CDR1 LGHNT and CDR2 FRNRAP. Trimming pared 0 bases from V and 6 bases from J, leaving 24 bases between. CDR3 sequence reads: CASGLVLFKETALSNEQFF. CDR3 sequence (DNA): TGTGCTAGTGGTTTGGTACTATTTAAAGAGACCGCCCTCTCCAATGAGCAGTTCTTC.

This clone occurred a few times. The chain is built from TRBV6-4 and TRBJ2-3; 12 positions match TRBD2. The germline V gene has CDR1 MRHNA and CDR2 SNTAGT. V shed 2 bases, J shed 9 bases, and the junction held 3 bases outside the gene matches. This CDR3 region has 14 residues. The CDR3 region is CASSDLAGGETQYF. CDR3 nucleotide sequence: TGTGCCAGCAGTGACCTAGCGGGAGGGGAGACGCAGTATTTT.

This clone appeared a few times. This chain connects TRBV4-2 to TRBJ1-1; 10 bases align to TRBD1. Losses at the gene ends were 2 bases for V and 4 bases for J; bases not matched to a gene: 10. The CDR3 runs to 17 residues. The germline CDR1 and CDR2 sequences are LGHNA and YNFKEQ. This CDR3 reads CASSQTKTGTGATEAFF. DNA of the CDR3: TGTGCCAGCAGCCAAACGAAAACCGGGACAGGGGCCACTGAAGCTTTCTTT.

This clone was seen only a few times. The CDR3 sequence: CASSTQGGANEQYF. CDR3 DNA: TGTGCCAGTAGTACTCAAGGGGGGGCAAACGAGCAGTACTTC. The J gene is TRBJ2-7, the V gene TRBV19; a weak D match, TRBD2 (7 bases). Germline-derived CDR1 and CDR2 are LNHDA and SQIVND (reference sequence). V lost 4 bases and J 5 bases, leaving 15 bases between the germline ends. The CDR3 contains 14 residues.

In nucleotides, the CDR3 is TGTGCCAGCAGTCCCCGACGGAGCGGTAGTGGCACTGAAGCTTTCTTT. Translating gives CASSPRRSGSGTEAFF. This rearrangement joins TRBV6-6 to TRBJ1-1, with D uncertain. CDR1 and CDR2 (germline): MNHNY, SVGAGI (reference sequence). Trimming pared 5 bases from V and 4 bases from J, leaving 20 bases between. The CDR3 sequence is 16 residues long.

The gene calls are TRBV5-1 and TRBJ1-5; a possible D gene is TRBD1 (5 bases). The V end was cut by 5 bases, the J end by 5 bases, with 11 bases between. CDR1 and CDR2 (germline): SGHRS, YFSETQ. The CDR3 has 13 amino acids. The CDR3, as DNA: TGCGCCAGCAGTTTAGGGGTTGATCAGCCCCAGCATTTT. It translates to CASSLGVDQPQHF. Complete variable domain (other parts from reference TRBV5-1 and TRBJ1-5): KAGVTQTPRYLIKTRGQQVTLSCSPISGHRSVSWYQQTPGQGLQFLFEYFSETQRNKGNFPGRFSGRQFSNSRSEMNVSTLELGDSALYLCASSLGVDQPQHFGDGTRLSIL.

The rearrangement joins TRBV11-2 to TRBJ1-4; D not certain. V lost 1 base and J 5 bases, leaving 20 bases between the germline ends. Germline V gene data show CDR1 as SGHAT and CDR2 as FQNNGV. The CDR3 contains 18 residues. The CDR3 loop is CASSLVSYPTERNEKLFF. In nucleotides, the CDR3 is TGTGCCAGCAGCTTAGTGTCTTACCCCACCGAGAGGAATGAAAAACTGTTTTTT. Complete variable domain (other parts from reference TRBV11-2 and TRBJ1-4): EAGVAQSPRYKIIEKRQSVAFWCNPISGHATLYWYQQILGQGPKLLIQFQNNGVVDDSQLPKDRFSAERLKGVDSTLKIQPAKLEDSAVYLCASSLVSYPTERNEKLFFGSGTQLSVL.

This clone was counted only a few times. J is TRBJ1-5 and V is TRBV19; 8 nucleotides line up with TRBD1. The CDR3 is 16 amino acids. Germline assignment: CDR1 LNHDA and CDR2 SQIVND (reference sequence). Trimming cost V 6 bases and J 1 base; bases outside gene matches: 8. CDR3 in DNA: TGTGCCAGTAGACTGCGGACAGGGACGAGCAATCAGCCCCAGCATTTT. Residues: CASRLRTGTSNQPQHF.

V usage is TRBV5-4 and J usage is TRBJ1-6, with 9 bases that match TRBD1. The CDR3 runs 15 residues. Germline CDR1 reads SGHNT; CDR2 reads YYREEE (reference sequence). V gave up 2 bases and J gave up 6 bases; unmatched junction bases: 3. CDR3 sequence: CASSFKTGGNSPLHF. DNA for the CDR3: TGTGCCAGCAGCTTCAAGACAGGGGGTAATTCACCCCTCCACTTT.

The chain employs TRBV11-2 and TRBJ2-7, with unresolved D. Germline CDR1 reads SGHAT; CDR2 reads FQNNGV. The CDR3 has 13 residues. The V gene lost 9 bases and the J gene lost 3 bases, with 15 bases spanning the gap. The CDR3 nucleotides are TGTGCCAGTAGCAGCTTAGCCGACTACGAGCAGTACTTC. Translation: CASSSLADYEQYF.

This clone was detected a few times. The chain is built from TRBV7-2 and TRBJ2-1, with 11 bases that match TRBD2. This CDR3 has 15 residues. With 4 bases clipped from V and 5 bases from J, the junction kept 4 bases outside the gene matches. Germline V gene data show CDR1 as SGHTA and CDR2 as FQGNSA. Here the CDR3 DNA reads TGTGCCAGCAGCTCTAGCGGGAGGATCAACAATGAGCAGTTCTTC. Residues: CASSSSGRINNEQFF.

This clone was counted between two and nine times. The chain recombines TRBV30 with TRBJ1-1, with no clear D. From germline, CDR1 is GTSNPN and CDR2 SVGIG (reference sequence). The CDR3 is 14 amino acids. With 2 bases removed from V and 5 bases from J, the gap between germline ends came to 15 bases. CDR3 region: CAWSSLSRRTEAFF. CDR3 bases: TGTGCCTGGAGTAGTCTATCCAGGAGGACTGAAGCTTTCTTT.

CDR3 DNA sequence: TGTGCCAGCTTGACTAGCGGGAGATCTGATACGCAGTATTTT. As protein: CASLTSGRSDTQYF. The chain employs TRBV5-6 and TRBJ2-3; 12 nucleotides line up with TRBD2. Unmatched junction bases numbered 6, after V lost 7 bases and J lost 6 bases. This CDR3 has 14 residues. In germline, CDR1 is SGHDT, CDR2 YYEEEE.